These T cell receptor beta chains were read from a single sample in a study of blood T cell repertoires in COVID-19. Sequencing used immunoSEQ multiplex PCR; TCRdb keeps in-frame clones, though not all of them. The profile covers 200,000 to 250,000 clones, with 85% to 90% appearing a single time and about 1.3% taken by the ten largest. The sequencing sample was made of PBMCs or T cells enriched from blood (not recorded which). The source is a man aged 25 to 45 who had recovered from COVID-19. Each CDR3 is given with its conserved first and last residue. A D gene is named only where the DNA matches it firmly. Only some rows state a clone size, as once, few, many or a class for expanded clones.

CDR3nt | CDR3aa | d_gene | j_gene | abundance | v_gene
TGTGCCATCAGTAGCACAGGGAACACCTCCTATGGCTACACCTTC | CAISSTGNTSYGYTF | NA | TRBJ1-2 | NA | TRBV10-3
TGTGCCAGCAGAGCGGACCTTCAAGAGACCCAGTACTTC | CASRADLQETQYF | NA | TRBJ2-5 | NA | TRBV12-1
TGCGCCAGCAGTGACCGGGACAGGGCTACCTACGAGCAGTACTTC | CASSDRDRATYEQYF | TRBD1 | TRBJ2-7 | few | TRBV10-1
TGCAGTGCTAGTTCGAACAGGGGGCATGGCTACACCTTC | CSASSNRGHGYTF | TRBD1 | TRBJ1-2 | NA | TRBV20-1
TGTGCCAGCAGCCCCCGTAGGAGTCAGCCCCAGCATTTT | CASSPRRSQPQHF | NA | TRBJ1-5 | NA | TRBV9
TGTGCCAGCAGGGAAGAGCCCCCGGGAGTTTGGGGCAATCAGCCCCAGCATTTT | CASREEPPGVWGNQPQHF | NA | TRBJ1-5 | NA | TRBV6-1
TGTGCCAGCAGTTTCACAGGGGGGACCTACGAGCAGTACTTC | CASSFTGGTYEQYF | TRBD1 | TRBJ2-7 | NA | TRBV27
TGTGCCAGCAGCGGAAACCAGGGGGGCGGCTACACCTTC | CASSGNQGGGYTF | TRBD1 | TRBJ1-2 | NA | TRBV6-5
TGTGCCAGTAGTATTACAGGGATTTCACCCCTCCACTTT | CASSITGISPLHF | NA | TRBJ1-6 | NA | TRBV19
TGCGCCAGCAGCTTATTCGGGGATCGGAACACTGAAGCTTTCTTT | CASSLFGDRNTEAFF | NA | TRBJ1-1 | NA | TRBV5-1
TGTGCCATCAGCCTCCATAGGGGAGAGACCCAGTACTTC | CAISLHRGETQYF | NA | TRBJ2-5 | NA | TRBV10-3
TGTGCCAGCAGCCCGTTGGGGACAGGGCTCGATGAGCAGTTCTTC | CASSPLGTGLDEQFF | TRBD1 | TRBJ2-1 | NA | TRBV7-2
TGTGCCAGCAGTTTATTTGGGCGGGCGGTCACCAGCTCCTACGAGCAGTACTTC | CASSLFGRAVTSSYEQYF | NA | TRBJ2-7 | NA | TRBV28
TGTGCCAGCAGCTTAGACTTTAATCAGCCCCAGCATTTT | CASSLDFNQPQHF | NA | TRBJ1-5 | NA | TRBV11-2
TGTGCCAGCAGCCAAGACAGGGACAGGGGGCAGAGGATGAACACTGAAGCTTTCTTT | CASSQDRDRGQRMNTEAFF | TRBD1 | TRBJ1-1 | few | TRBV3-1/TRBV3-2
TGTGCCAGCAGCGTAGGTGGGGGGAATTTAGAGACCCAGTACTTC | CASSVGGGNLETQYF | NA | TRBJ2-5 | NA | TRBV9
TGTGCCACCCGGGACAGCTCCTACGAGCAGTACTTC | CATRDSSYEQYF | TRBD1 | TRBJ2-7 | NA | TRBV15
TGTGCCAGCAGCTTGGGACAGTCCTACGAGCAGTACTTC | CASSLGQSYEQYF | NA | TRBJ2-7 | NA | TRBV5-4
TGTGCCAGCAGCCAAGATCCCCCCCCAAATACGCAGTATTTT | CASSQDPPPNTQYF | NA | TRBJ2-3 | NA | TRBV14
TGTGCCTGGAGTTCCATCACAGTCCTGAACACTGAAGCTTTCTTT | CAWSSITVLNTEAFF | NA | TRBJ1-1 | NA | TRBV30
TGTGCCAGCAGCTCGCCGGGACAGGGGGCATTGGAGCAGTACTTC | CASSSPGQGALEQYF | TRBD1 | TRBJ2-7 | NA | TRBV13
TGTGCCAGCTCAGTAGTTGACGAGCAGTACTTC | CASSVVDEQYF | NA | TRBJ2-7 | NA | TRBV18
TGTGCCTGCAAGAGGGTGGCGGAGACCCAGTACTTC | CACKRVAETQYF | NA | TRBJ2-5 | NA | TRBV30
TGTGCCAGCAACAACGAACCGGGACAGGGGCGGGAACCCCTCCACTTT | CASNNEPGQGREPLHF | TRBD1 | TRBJ1-6 | NA | TRBV5-8
TGCAGCGTCTCCGGGGAAGCGGGAGGCGAGCAGTACTTC | CSVSGEAGGEQYF | TRBD2 | TRBJ2-7 | NA | TRBV29-1
TGTGCCAGCAGCTCCCGCCGGGGAGGAGGACATGAAAAACTGTTTTTT | CASSSRRGGGHEKLFF | NA | TRBJ1-4 | NA | TRBV7-2
TGTGCCAGCAGCTTAACCGGGAGGGGCAGGGTGGATGGCTACACCTTC | CASSLTGRGRVDGYTF | NA | TRBJ1-2 | NA | TRBV7-9
TGTGCCAGCAGCTTACCTGCGGGAGTGAGCGAGCAGTACTTC | CASSLPAGVSEQYF | TRBD2 | TRBJ2-7 | NA | TRBV7-2
TGTGCCAGTAGTCCCGTGAGCCCGAGGGCTTTCTTT | CASSPVSPRAFF | NA | TRBJ1-1 | NA | TRBV19
TGTGCCAGCAGTTTAGGATTCGGACAGGCGCGGGAGACCCAGTACTTC | CASSLGFGQARETQYF | TRBD1 | TRBJ2-5 | NA | TRBV28
TGTGCCAGCAGTGAACCCCTTGGACAGGCTCCAAATCAGCCCCAGCATTTT | CASSEPLGQAPNQPQHF | TRBD1 | TRBJ1-5 | once | TRBV6-1
TGCGCCAGCAGCACAGGACAGGGCCACAACCAAGAGACCCAGTACTTC | CASSTGQGHNQETQYF | TRBD1 | TRBJ2-5 | once | TRBV5-1
TGTGCCAGCAGTTTGAGAGGAAATGAGCAGTTCTTC | CASSLRGNEQFF | NA | TRBJ2-1 | NA | TRBV12-3/TRBV12-4
TGTGCCAGCAGCCACGGGGGGCCCGGGGAGCTGTTTTTT | CASSHGGPGELFF | NA | TRBJ2-2 | NA | TRBV3-1/TRBV3-2
TGTGCCAGCTCACCAGACGGGACAGGGTCGAACTATGGCTACACCTTC | CASSPDGTGSNYGYTF | TRBD1 | TRBJ1-2 | few | TRBV18
TGTGCCAGCAGTCGCGACAGGGGTGACTATGGCTACACCTTC | CASSRDRGDYGYTF | TRBD1 | TRBJ1-2 | NA | TRBV2
TGTGCCAGCAGCCAACCTGGGACAGGGAATGAGCAGTTCTTC | CASSQPGTGNEQFF | TRBD1 | TRBJ2-1 | NA | TRBV4-2
TGTGCCAGCAGTTCCCTGATAGGGGGCGCCTCCTACGAGCAGTACTTC | CASSSLIGGASYEQYF | TRBD1 | TRBJ2-7 | NA | TRBV6-2/TRBV6-3
TGTGCCAGTAGTGCGACGACTAGCGGGGGGTCCAATGAGCAGTTCTTC | CASSATTSGGSNEQFF | TRBD2 | TRBJ2-1 | NA | TRBV19
TGCAGCGGAGGGACTAGCGGGAGCGATGAGCAGTTCTTC | CSGGTSGSDEQFF | TRBD2 | TRBJ2-1 | NA | TRBV29-1
TGCGCCAGCAGCTTCGGGACAGGGGACTACGAGCAGTACTTC | CASSFGTGDYEQYF | TRBD1 | TRBJ2-7 | few | TRBV5-1
TGTGCCAGCAGCCCGTCCCCAGGGCCTCACACTGAAGCTTTCTTT | CASSPSPGPHTEAFF | NA | TRBJ1-1 | NA | TRBV3-1/TRBV3-2
TGCGCCAGCAGTGAGTTGCCGTTTCGAGGGAATAATTCACCCCTCCACTTT | CASSELPFRGNNSPLHF | NA | TRBJ1-6 | NA | TRBV10-2
TGCGCCAGCAGACAGGGGGGAGAGACCCAGTACTTC | CASRQGGETQYF | TRBD1 | TRBJ2-5 | NA | TRBV10-2
TGTGCCAGCAGCGCCGCGGGTGGAAACACCATATATTTT | CASSAAGGNTIYF | NA | TRBJ1-3 | NA | TRBV9
TGTGCCAGCAGCTTAGGGGGGACAGGGGGTGAAAAACTGTTTTTT | CASSLGGTGGEKLFF | TRBD1 | TRBJ1-4 | few | TRBV7-8
TGTGCCACCAGCAGAGTCCCTCGGGGTCCTTCCACCTACGAGCAGTACTTC | CATSRVPRGPSTYEQYF | NA | TRBJ2-7 | NA | TRBV15
TGCAGCGCTCCACGGACTAGCGGGTTCACAGATACGCAGTATTTT | CSAPRTSGFTDTQYF | TRBD2 | TRBJ2-3 | NA | TRBV29-1
TGTGCCAGCAGCATCCACCTGACAGGGGTACCAGGGGAGACCCAGTACTTC | CASSIHLTGVPGETQYF | TRBD1 | TRBJ2-5 | few | TRBV7-9
TGTGCCAGCAGCTCCCCAAGGTGGACTCCTGGAAACACCATATATTTT | CASSSPRWTPGNTIYF | NA | TRBJ1-3 | NA | TRBV13
TGTGCCAGCAGTGCTATGCCAGGGGTATACAATGAGCAGTTCTTC | CASSAMPGVYNEQFF | NA | TRBJ2-1 | NA | TRBV25-1
TGTGCCAGCAGCGTAGGGACACCCTCACTCGCCACTGAAGCTTTCTTT | CASSVGTPSLATEAFF | NA | TRBJ1-1 | NA | TRBV28
TGTGCCAGCAGCCAAGATTTAGGACAGGGCTACAATGAGCAGTTCTTC | CASSQDLGQGYNEQFF | TRBD1 | TRBJ2-1 | NA | TRBV14
TGTGCCAGCAGCCAAGATAAGTGGTTGCGGGAGATTTTCTCGGAGACCCAGTACTTC | CASSQDKWLREIFSETQYF | TRBD2 | TRBJ2-5 | NA | TRBV3-1/TRBV3-2
TGTGCCAGCAGCTTAGTGTCGGACAGGGACCTTAGCAATCAGCCCCAGCATTTT | CASSLVSDRDLSNQPQHF | TRBD1 | TRBJ1-5 | NA | TRBV11-3
TGTGCCAGCAGCCAAGGGTCCCCTTTGGCTACAGATACGCAGTATTTT | CASSQGSPLATDTQYF | NA | TRBJ2-3 | few | TRBV3-1/TRBV3-2